Presented here are 22 T cell receptor beta chains from one specimen sequenced in a study of blood T cell repertoires in COVID-19. Sequencing was performed with immunoSEQ multiplex PCR; in TCRdb, only in-frame clones are kept and a portion is missing. The sample lists roughly 230,000 clones, around 80% occurring once. Sequenced sample: peripheral blood. These receptors were obtained from a human donor in a cohort sampled during active COVID-19.

J is TRBJ1-4 and V is TRBV28; 10 bases agree with TRBD1. V dropped 2 bases and J dropped 6; count of bases not matched to a gene: 3. Germline V gene data show CDR1 as MDHEN and CDR2 as SYDVKM. The CDR3 runs to 15 residues. The CDR3 region has the DNA TGTGCCAGCAGTTTAGGGGGACAGGGGTATGAAAAACTGTTTTTT. Protein product: CASSLGGQGYEKLFF.

This chain links TRBV27 with TRBJ1-6; D is ambiguous. Per germline, CDR1 MNHEY and CDR2 SMNVEV (reference sequence). V lost 6 bases and J lost 4, with 10 bases in between. The CDR3 runs 14 residues. For the CDR3, the DNA is TGTGCCAGCAGGCGCTCGGAGTATAATTCACCCCTCCACTTT. Amino acids: CASRRSEYNSPLHF.

V and J are TRBV19 and TRBJ1-6, with 7 bases that match TRBD1. CDR3 length: 15 amino acids. Trimming cost V 8 bases and J 9 bases; bases outside gene matches: 13. CDR1 and CDR2 from the germline V gene are LNHDA and SQIVND (reference sequence). Written as DNA, the CDR3 is TGTGCCAGTTGTACTACCGGGACAGAAAGTTCACCCCTCCACTTT. Translation: CASCTTGTESSPLHF.

V usage is TRBV6-5 and J usage is TRBJ1-1; 7 bases are a match to TRBD1. There are 14 residues in the CDR3. Per the germline V gene, CDR1 is MNHEY and CDR2 is SVGAGI. The trim removed 6 bases at V and 4 bases at J, leaving 8 bases unmatched. Here the CDR3 DNA reads TGTGCCAGCAGCCGGTGGACAGGCGGCACTGAAGCTTTCTTT. Translated, it gives CASSRWTGGTEAFF.

The V gene is TRBV3-1 (or the pseudogene TRBV3-2), the J gene TRBJ1-4; D possibly corresponds to TRBD1 (5 bases). This CDR3 is built from 13 residues. From germline, CDR1 is LGHDT and CDR2 YNNKEL (reference sequence). The CDR3 loop is CASAQGTNEKLFF. Written as DNA, the CDR3 is TGTGCATCTGCCCAGGGTACTAATGAAAAACTGTTTTTT.

The V and J genes are TRBV24-1 and TRBJ2-3; 8 bases align to TRBD1. Trimming cost V 4 bases and J 8 bases; bases outside gene matches: 7. The CDR3 totals 14 residues. The germline V gene has CDR1 KGHDR and CDR2 SFDVKD. The CDR3 here is CATSEGQGLVTQYF. CDR3 DNA sequence: TGTGCCACCAGTGAAGGACAGGGACTCGTTACGCAGTATTTT.

The gene calls are TRBV7-2 and TRBJ2-1, with 9 bases lining up with TRBD2. Germline values: CDR1 SGHTA, CDR2 FQGNSA. The CDR3 is made up of 14 amino acids. The V and J ends lost 3 bases and 10 bases, in that order; junction bases with no gene match: 7. CDR3 in amino acids: CASSLQRGVREQFF. In nucleotides, the CDR3 is TGTGCCAGCAGCTTGCAGCGGGGGGTTAGAGAGCAGTTCTTC.

The CDR3 loop is CASSQSGQGERELFF. CDR3 sequence (DNA): TGCGCCAGCAGCCAGTCAGGACAGGGGGAACGGGAGCTGTTTTTT. V is TRBV4-1 and J is TRBJ2-2; 10 bases agree with TRBD1. Germline V CDR1 and CDR2: MGHRA, YSYEKL. V lost 3 bases, J lost 9 bases, and 7 bases stayed unmatched. CDR3 length: 15 residues.

The CDR3: CASSLRASDSLMNTEAFF. In DNA, the CDR3 is TGCGCCAGCAGCTTGCGTGCGAGCGACAGCCTGATGAACACTGAAGCTTTCTTT. The V call is TRBV5-1, the J call TRBJ1-1; D possibly corresponds to TRBD1 (5 bases). V dropped 1 base and J dropped 0 bases, with 19 bases sitting between them. CDR1 SGHRS and CDR2 YFSETQ come from the germline V gene. This CDR3 is built from 18 residues.

This rearrangement joins TRBV19 to TRBJ1-5; tentative D call: TRBD1 (5 bases). The V end lost 3 bases, the J end lost 0 bases, and 6 bases lay between the germline ends. The CDR3 spans 14 residues. Germline CDR1 is LNHDA and CDR2 is SQIVND (reference sequence). CDR3 sequence (DNA): TGTGCCAGTAGTATGACAGATAGCAATCAGCCCCAGCATTTT. Translated: CASSMTDSNQPQHF.

The chain is built from TRBV28 and TRBJ2-3, with 8 bases fitting TRBD2. The V gene's germline CDR1 is MDHEN and CDR2 SYDVKM. J lost 3 bases, V lost 7 bases, and 3 bases had no gene match. The CDR3 covers 13 residues. DNA of the CDR3: TGTGCCAGCACCCCGGGGGGGACAGATACGCAGTATTTT. Its protein product is CASTPGGTDTQYF.

The V and J genes are TRBV3-1 (or the pseudogene TRBV3-2) and TRBJ2-2, with D possibly TRBD2 on 6 matching bases. This CDR3 has 15 amino acids. V lost 6 bases to trimming and J lost 1 base, with 12 bases between them. Looked up from germline, CDR1 is LGHDT and CDR2 is YNNKEL (reference sequence). CDR3 in amino acids: CASRPDYQNTGELFF. The CDR3 DNA follows: TGTGCCAGCAGACCGGACTACCAGAACACCGGGGAGCTGTTTTTT.

This clone has only a few counts. This sequence joins TRBV9 and TRBJ1-6; unclear D gene. The germline V gene encodes CDR1 SGDLS and CDR2 YYNGEE. The CDR3 covers 15 residues. Trimming shortened V by 0 bases and J by 5 bases, and 9 bases separated the two germline ends. CDR3 DNA: TGTGCCAGCAGCGTAGAGCCTTCCGATAATTCACCCCTCCACTTT. It codes for CASSVEPSDNSPLHF.

The rearrangement joins TRBV14 to TRBJ2-2; D is uncertain. This CDR3 has 13 residues. Germline CDR1 SGHDN, CDR2 FVKESK. V lost 1 base and J 7 bases, leaving 7 bases between the germline ends. The CDR3 DNA follows: TGTGCCAGCAGCCAAGGTCTCTACGGGGAGCTGTTTTTT. Translated: CASSQGLYGELFF.

The genes are TRBV5-6 and TRBJ1-1; 7 nucleotides agree with TRBD1. Germline loops: CDR1 SGHDT, CDR2 YYEEEE. V was pared by 4 bases and J by 5 bases, with 5 bases of the junction left unmatched. The CDR3 runs to 13 residues. The CDR3 sequence: CASSHDRETEAFF. As DNA, the CDR3 is TGTGCCAGCAGCCATGACAGGGAGACTGAAGCTTTCTTT.

The chain joins TRBV5-1 to TRBJ2-2; possible D gene TRBD1, 6 bases. CDR3 length equals 14 residues. Germline CDR1 and CDR2: SGHRS and YFSETQ. Trimming shortened V by 8 bases and J by 2 bases, and 13 bases separated the two germline ends. The CDR3 region has the DNA TGCGCCAGTGCTTACAGGGAAAACACCGGGGAGCTGTTTTTT. The encoded protein is CASAYRENTGELFF.

CDR3 coding DNA: TGTGCCAGCAGCCCGGGAGGGTCCCAAGAGACCCAGTACTTC. This translates into CASSPGGSQETQYF. V is TRBV6-1 and J is TRBJ2-5; 8 bases map to TRBD2. The CDR3 has 14 residues. V shed 6 bases, J shed 1 base, and the junction held 4 bases outside the gene matches. The germline V gene has CDR1 MNHNS and CDR2 SASEGT.

V is TRBV29-1 and J is TRBJ1-1; a weak D match, TRBD1 (6 bases). Trimming took off 7 bases at V and 0 bases at J, with 9 bases between the two ends. From germline, CDR1 is SQVTM and CDR2 ANQGSEA. The CDR3 sequence is 12 residues long. CDR3 DNA: TGCAGCGCCGGACAGATGAACACTGAAGCTTTCTTT. Amino acids: CSAGQMNTEAFF. The whole variable domain, remainder taken from reference TRBV29-1 and TRBJ1-1, is SAVISQKPSRDICQRGTSLTIQCQVDSQVTMMFWYRQQPGQSLTLIATANQGSEATYESGFVIDKFPISRPNLTFSTLTVSNMSPEDSSIYLCSAGQMNTEAFFGQGTRLTVV.

The V call is TRBV4-1, the J call TRBJ1-4; D unresolved. The CDR3 runs 16 residues. Trimming shortened V by 2 bases and J by 7 bases, and 17 bases separated the two germline ends. Germline CDR1 MGHRA, CDR2 YSYEKL. CDR3 DNA: TGCGCCAGCAGCCAAACCCCAAAAGTCAGTATTGAAAAACTGTTTTTT. Its translation: CASSQTPKVSIEKLFF.

The V call is TRBV19, the J call TRBJ1-5; D uncertain. With 0 bases removed from V and 3 bases from J, the gap between germline ends came to 6 bases. Germline-derived CDR1 and CDR2 are LNHDA and SQIVND (reference sequence). The CDR3 extends over 14 amino acids. CDR3 amino acids: CASSIERPNQPQHF. The DNA for the CDR3 is TGTGCCAGTAGTATAGAGCGGCCCAATCAGCCCCAGCATTTT.

This clone occurred once. V usage is TRBV3-1 (or the pseudogene TRBV3-2) and J usage is TRBJ1-2; D is possibly TRBD1 (6 bases). Trimming left V 0 bases short and J 0 bases short, with 8 bases between. The CDR3 is 15 amino acids. Germline V gene data show CDR1 as LGHDT and CDR2 as YNNKEL (reference sequence). The CDR3 DNA sequence: TGTGCCAGCAGCCAAGAGACAGGAACTAACTATGGCTACACCTTC. This codes for CASSQETGTNYGYTF.

The genes are TRBV5-6 and TRBJ1-1; D might be TRBD1 (5 bases). The CDR3 runs 13 residues. Between the trimmed V and J ends, which lost 0 bases and 4 bases, there was a span of 7 bases. The germline CDR1 and CDR2 sequences are SGHDT and YYEEEE. In DNA, the CDR3 is TGTGCCAGCAGCTTGGGGGGGGGCACTGAAGCTTTCTTT. It translates to CASSLGGGTEAFF. Full variable domain (rest looked up from reference TRBV5-6 and TRBJ1-1): DAGVTQSPTHLIKTRGQQVTLRCSPKSGHDTVSWYQQALGQGPQFIFQYYEEEERQRGNFPDRFSGHQFPNYSSELNVNALLLGDSALYLCASSLGGGTEAFFGQGTRLTVV.